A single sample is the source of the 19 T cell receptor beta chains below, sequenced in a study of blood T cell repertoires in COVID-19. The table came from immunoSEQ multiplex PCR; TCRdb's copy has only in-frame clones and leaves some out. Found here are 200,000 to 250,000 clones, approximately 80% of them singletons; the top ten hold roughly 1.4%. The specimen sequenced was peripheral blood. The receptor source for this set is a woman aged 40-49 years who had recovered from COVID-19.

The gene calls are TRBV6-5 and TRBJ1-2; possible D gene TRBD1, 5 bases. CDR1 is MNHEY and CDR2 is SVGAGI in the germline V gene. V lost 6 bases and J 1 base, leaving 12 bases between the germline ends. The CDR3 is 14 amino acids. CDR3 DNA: TGTGCCAGCAGACGGGGGACGGTTAACTATGGCTACACCTTC. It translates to CASRRGTVNYGYTF.

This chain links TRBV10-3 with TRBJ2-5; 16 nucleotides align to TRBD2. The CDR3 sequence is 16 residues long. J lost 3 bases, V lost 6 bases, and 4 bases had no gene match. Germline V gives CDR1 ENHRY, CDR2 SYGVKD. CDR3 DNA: TGTGCCATCAGCACTGGGACTAGCGGGGGGGAAGAGACCCAGTACTTC. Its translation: CAISTGTSGGEETQYF.

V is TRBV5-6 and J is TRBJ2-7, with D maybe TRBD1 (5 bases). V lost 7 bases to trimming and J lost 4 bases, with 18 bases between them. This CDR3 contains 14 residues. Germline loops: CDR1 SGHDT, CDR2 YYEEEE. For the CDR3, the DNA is TGTGCCAGCCGTGGGGTAGGGGCGTCTTACGAGCAGTACTTC. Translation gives CASRGVGASYEQYF.

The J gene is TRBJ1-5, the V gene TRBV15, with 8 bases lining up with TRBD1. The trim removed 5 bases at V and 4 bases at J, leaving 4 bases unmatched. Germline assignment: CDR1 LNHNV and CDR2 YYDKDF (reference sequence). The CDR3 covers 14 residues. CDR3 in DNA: TGTGCCACCAGCCGGACAGGGTGGAATCAGCCCCAGCATTTT. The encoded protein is CATSRTGWNQPQHF.

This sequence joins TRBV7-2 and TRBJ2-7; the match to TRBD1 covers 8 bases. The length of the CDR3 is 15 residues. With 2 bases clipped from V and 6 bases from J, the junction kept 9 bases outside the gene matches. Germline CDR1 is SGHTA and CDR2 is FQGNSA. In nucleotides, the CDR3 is TGTGCCAGCAGCTTAATCCCGGCAGGGGGCTTCGAGCAGTACTTC. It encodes CASSLIPAGGFEQYF. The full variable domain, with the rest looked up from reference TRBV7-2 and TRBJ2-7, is GAGVSQSPSNKVTEKGKDVELRCDPISGHTALYWYRQSLGQGLEFLIYFQGNSAPDKSGLPSDRFSAERTGGSVSTLTIQRTQQEDSAVYLCASSLIPAGGFEQYFGPGTRLTVT.

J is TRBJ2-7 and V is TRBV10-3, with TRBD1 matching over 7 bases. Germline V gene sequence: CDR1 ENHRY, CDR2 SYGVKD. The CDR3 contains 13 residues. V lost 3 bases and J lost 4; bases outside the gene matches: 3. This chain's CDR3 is CAISELQGYEQYF. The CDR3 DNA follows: TGTGCCATCAGTGAACTACAGGGGTACGAGCAGTACTTC.

The CDR3 here is CASMDREDYGYTF. CDR3 bases: TGTGCCAGTATGGACAGGGAAGACTATGGCTACACCTTC. V usage is TRBV6-5 and J usage is TRBJ1-2; 8 nucleotides agree with TRBD1. Germline-derived CDR1 and CDR2 are MNHEY and SVGAGI. The V and J ends lost 9 bases and 3 bases, in that order; junction bases with no gene match: 6. The CDR3 is 13 amino acids.

The CDR3 sequence: CASSVFPGATNEKLFF. CDR3 DNA: TGCGCCAGCAGCGTGTTTCCAGGGGCAACTAATGAAAAACTGTTTTTT. The chain uses TRBV5-1 and TRBJ1-4; weak D call: TRBD1 (6 bases). CDR1 SGHRS and CDR2 YFSETQ come from the germline V gene. V was pared by 4 bases and J by 0 bases, with 13 bases between. The CDR3 is 16 residues long.

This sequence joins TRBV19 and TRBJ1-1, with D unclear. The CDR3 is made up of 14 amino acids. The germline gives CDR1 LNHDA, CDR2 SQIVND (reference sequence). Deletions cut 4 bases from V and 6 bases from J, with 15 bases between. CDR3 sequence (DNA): TGTGCCAGTAGTACGGTTCAAACCCACTCTGAAGCTTTCTTT. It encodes CASSTVQTHSEAFF.

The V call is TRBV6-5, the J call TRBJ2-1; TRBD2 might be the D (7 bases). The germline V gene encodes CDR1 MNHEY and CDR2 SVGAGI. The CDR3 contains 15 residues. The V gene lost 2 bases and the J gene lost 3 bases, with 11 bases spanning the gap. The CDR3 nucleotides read TGTGCCAGCAGTTACGGGGGGGCCGGCTACAATGAGCAGTTCTTC. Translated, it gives CASSYGGAGYNEQFF.

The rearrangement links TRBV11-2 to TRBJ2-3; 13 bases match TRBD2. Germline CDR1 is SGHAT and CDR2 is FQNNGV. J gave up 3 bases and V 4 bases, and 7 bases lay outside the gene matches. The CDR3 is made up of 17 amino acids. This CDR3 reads CASSSTSGGAETDTQYF. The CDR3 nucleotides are TGTGCCAGCAGCTCCACTAGCGGGGGGGCTGAAACAGATACGCAGTATTTT.

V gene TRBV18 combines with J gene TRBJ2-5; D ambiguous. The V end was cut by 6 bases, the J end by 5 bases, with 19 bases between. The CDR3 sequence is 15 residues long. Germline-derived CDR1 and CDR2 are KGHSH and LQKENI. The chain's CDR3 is CASSPLETFGETQYF. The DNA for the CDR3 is TGTGCCAGCTCGCCCCTGGAAACCTTCGGGGAGACCCAGTACTTC.

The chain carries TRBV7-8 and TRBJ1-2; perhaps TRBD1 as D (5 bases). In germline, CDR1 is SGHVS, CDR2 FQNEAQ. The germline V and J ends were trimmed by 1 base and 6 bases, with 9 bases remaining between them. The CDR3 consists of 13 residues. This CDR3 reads CASSLGQMNGYTF. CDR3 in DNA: TGTGCCAGCAGCTTAGGACAGATGAATGGCTACACCTTC. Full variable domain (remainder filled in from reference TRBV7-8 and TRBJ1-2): GAGVSQSPRYKVAKRGQDVALRCDPISGHVSLFWYQQALGQGPEFLTYFQNEAQLDKSGLPSDRFFAERPEGSVSTLKIQRTQQEDSAVYLCASSLGQMNGYTFGSGTRLTVV.

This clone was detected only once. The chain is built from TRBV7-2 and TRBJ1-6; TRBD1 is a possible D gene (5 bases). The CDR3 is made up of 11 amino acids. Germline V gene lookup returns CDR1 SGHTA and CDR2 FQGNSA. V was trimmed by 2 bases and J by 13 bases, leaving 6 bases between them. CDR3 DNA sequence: TGTGCCAGCAGCTTATCAGGGCCCCTCCACTTT. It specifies CASSLSGPLHF.

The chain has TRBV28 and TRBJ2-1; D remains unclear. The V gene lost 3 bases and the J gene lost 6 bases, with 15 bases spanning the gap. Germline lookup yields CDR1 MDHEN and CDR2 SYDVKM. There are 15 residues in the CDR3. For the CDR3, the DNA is TGTGCCAGCAGTTTTGGCCAGGTTGGATTCAATGAGCAGTTCTTC. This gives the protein CASSFGQVGFNEQFF. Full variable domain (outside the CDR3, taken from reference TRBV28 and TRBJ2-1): DVKVTQSSRYLVKRTGEKVFLECVQDMDHENMFWYRQDPGLGLRLIYFSYDVKMKEKGDIPEGYSVSREKKERFSLILESASTNQTSMYLCASSFGQVGFNEQFFGPGTRLTVL.

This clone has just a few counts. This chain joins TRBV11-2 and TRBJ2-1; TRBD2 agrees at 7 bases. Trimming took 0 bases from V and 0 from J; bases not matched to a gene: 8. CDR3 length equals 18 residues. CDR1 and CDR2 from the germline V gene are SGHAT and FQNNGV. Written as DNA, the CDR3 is TGTGCCAGCAGCTTAGACACCCGTCGCGGGAGCTCCTACAATGAGCAGTTCTTC. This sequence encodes CASSLDTRRGSSYNEQFF. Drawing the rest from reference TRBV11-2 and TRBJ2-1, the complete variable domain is EAGVAQSPRYKIIEKRQSVAFWCNPISGHATLYWYQQILGQGPKLLIQFQNNGVVDDSQLPKDRFSAERLKGVDSTLKIQPAKLEDSAVYLCASSLDTRRGSSYNEQFFGPGTRLTVL.

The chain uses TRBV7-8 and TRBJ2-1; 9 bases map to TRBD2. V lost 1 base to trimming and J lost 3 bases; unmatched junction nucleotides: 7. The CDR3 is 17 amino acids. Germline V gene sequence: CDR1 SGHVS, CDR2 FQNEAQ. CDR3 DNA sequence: TGTGCCAGCAGCTTAGGGCGACTAGCGGAATACTACAATGAGCAGTTCTTC. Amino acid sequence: CASSLGRLAEYYNEQFF. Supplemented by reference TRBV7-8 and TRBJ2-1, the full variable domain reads GAGVSQSPRYKVAKRGQDVALRCDPISGHVSLFWYQQALGQGPEFLTYFQNEAQLDKSGLPSDRFFAERPEGSVSTLKIQRTQQEDSAVYLCASSLGRLAEYYNEQFFGPGTRLTVL.

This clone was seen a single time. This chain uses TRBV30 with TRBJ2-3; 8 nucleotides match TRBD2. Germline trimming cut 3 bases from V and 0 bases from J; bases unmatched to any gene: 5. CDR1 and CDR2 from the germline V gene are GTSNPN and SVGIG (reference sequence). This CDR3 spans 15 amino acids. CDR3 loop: CAWSAGGRSTDTQYF. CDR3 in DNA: TGTGCCTGGAGCGCGGGGGGCCGGAGCACAGATACGCAGTATTTT. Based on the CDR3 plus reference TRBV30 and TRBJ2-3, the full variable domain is SQTIHQWPATLVQPVGSPLSLECTVEGTSNPNLYWYRQAAGRGLQLLFYSVGIGQISSEVPQNLSASRPQDRQFILSSKKLLLSDSGFYLCAWSAGGRSTDTQYFGPGTRLTVL.

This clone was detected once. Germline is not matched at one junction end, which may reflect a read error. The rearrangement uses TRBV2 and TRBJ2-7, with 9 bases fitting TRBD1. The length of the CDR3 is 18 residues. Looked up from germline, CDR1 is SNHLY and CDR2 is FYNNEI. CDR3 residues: CASSQAPLATGGSYEQYF. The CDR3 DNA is TGTGCCAGCAGTCAAGCCCCTCTGGCGACAGGGGGCTCCTACGAGCAGTACTTC.